What follows is one TCR beta chain and its context. The data belong to a study of tumor-infiltrating lymphocytes in primary liver carcinoma. From roughly 21-30 mg of unsorted bulk tissue, DNA and RNA were co-extracted together. The CDR3 runs to 10 residues. In germline, CDR1 is MDHEN, CDR2 SYDVKM. Trimming took off 7 bases at V and 11 bases at J, with 11 bases between the two ends. A constant-region primer primed TCR beta cDNA synthesis from 500 to 550 ng of total RNA. Investigators got TCR beta libraries out of three nested multiplex PCR rounds, done with slightly modified ARM-PCR. Running 10 cycles apiece, the first two PCR rounds relied on TRBV1-TRBV30 forward primers together with a C-beta reverse primer. MiXCR, run by TCRdb on the multiplex PCR reads, gives a single entry per CDR3 protein. The data hold about 19,000 distinct CDR3 sequences, with over 70% observed a single time.

The receptor's source is a woman aged 30 to 39 with primary liver carcinoma and hepatitis B virus infection. This chain uses TRBV28 with TRBJ2-5; D is unresolved. Input material: liver tumor tissue from sampling region 4. Specified subset: tumor region T4, right-lateral pole. The CDR3 DNA follows: TGTGCCAGCACCATGCATACTCAGTACTTC. It specifies CASTMHTQYF.